A selection of T cell receptor beta chains follows, all from one sample in a study of blood T cell repertoires in COVID-19. Profiled with immunoSEQ multiplex PCR; TCRdb holds only in-frame clones, not every one. The sample lists approximately 150,000 clones, about 86% occurring once. The material sequenced was peripheral blood. These receptors were taken from a woman in her forties or fifties with active or convalescent COVID-19. The CDR3 runs from the conserved cysteine through the conserved F or W. A D gene is named only where the DNA matches it firmly. The size field is filled for only some rows; it gives once, few, many or a size class.

len	v_gene	d_gene	j_gene	abundance	CDR3nt	CDR3aa
15	TRBV27	TRBD2	TRBJ2-1	.	TGTGCCAGCACCCTAGGACTAGCGGGAGGAACTGAGCAGTTCTTC	CASTLGLAGGTEQFF
16	TRBV19	.	TRBJ2-1	.	TGTGCCAGTAGTCCTCTAGCGTTCAGCTCCTACAATGAGCAGTTCTTC	CASSPLAFSSYNEQFF
19	TRBV6-2/TRBV6-3	.	TRBJ1-5	.	TGTGCCAGCAGTTACTCTCCGTACCTGGACAGCTATAGCAATCAGCCCCAGCATTTT	CASSYSPYLDSYSNQPQHF
16	TRBV3-1/TRBV3-2	TRBD1	TRBJ1-5	.	TGTGCCAGCAGCCGCGGGACAGGGTATAGCAATCAGCCCCAGCATTTT	CASSRGTGYSNQPQHF
14	TRBV5-1	TRBD1	TRBJ1-3	few	TGCGCCAGCAGCACCGGGACAGGGAGGGACACCATATATTTT	CASSTGTGRDTIYF
13	TRBV24-1	.	TRBJ1-1	.	TGTGCCACCAGTGGTACCCTGACAGAAGAAGCTTTCTTT	CATSGTLTEEAFF
15	TRBV7-6	TRBD1	TRBJ1-4	.	TGTGCCAGCAGCACTCGGACAGGGCCTAATGAAAAACTGTTTTTT	CASSTRTGPNEKLFF
19	TRBV7-6	.	TRBJ1-5	once	TGTGCCAGCAGCTCAAAGAGAGGTCTTGAGATTTATAGCAATCAGCCCCAGCATTTT	CASSSKRGLEIYSNQPQHF
14	TRBV2	.	TRBJ2-5	.	TGTGCCAGCAGGGACGTTGACAGTCAAGAGACCCAGTACTTC	CASRDVDSQETQYF
20	TRBV4-1	TRBD2	TRBJ2-7	.	TGCGCCAGCAGTTACTCTTCCCGGACTAGCGGGAATCCCAGCTCCTACGAGCAGTACTTC	CASSYSSRTSGNPSSYEQYF
17	TRBV18	TRBD2	TRBJ2-2	.	TGTGCCAGCTCACCCCCGGGCCTAGCGGGGAACACCGGGGAGCTGTTTTTT	CASSPPGLAGNTGELFF
17	TRBV2	.	TRBJ1-5	.	TGTGCCAGCAGGGGGACAACTAGGGCAGGAGGTAATCAGCCCCAGCATTTT	CASRGTTRAGGNQPQHF
16	TRBV5-5	.	TRBJ1-3	.	TGTGCCAGCAGCTCAGGAAACATGTTCTCTGGAAACACCATATATTTT	CASSSGNMFSGNTIYF
13	TRBV12-3/TRBV12-4	.	TRBJ2-1	.	TGTGCCAGCAGTTTACGCCCCCTATTCGAGCAGTTCTTC	CASSLRPLFEQFF
13	TRBV27	TRBD1	TRBJ1-1	.	TGTGCCAGCAGTTTAAGACAGGGGATTGAAGCTTTCTTT	CASSLRQGIEAFF